The 25 T cell receptor beta chains listed next were all sequenced from one sample in a study of human T cells and chemical hapten exposure. TCRdb re-analysed the RACE reads in MiXCR, keeping a single row per CDR3 protein. The sample contains approximately 100,000 distinct CDR3 sequences, roughly 10% of which appear only once. Time point noted: patch test 2, 6 weeks after DPC sensitization. Treatment in this sample: therapeutic diphenylcyclopropenone sensitization with weekly scalp DPC. Sequenced material: whole blood, taken in connection with sensitization to the hapten diphenylcyclopropenone (DPC). These receptors were taken from a woman between 40 and 55 years old with alopecia areata. Some clones in this sample may be carry-over from other donors' samples.

The rearrangement joins TRBV24-1 to TRBJ1-3; D gene unclear. There are 14 residues in the CDR3. V gave up 2 bases and J gave up 0 bases, with 4 bases separating them. Germline CDR1 and CDR2: KGHDR and SFDVKD. CDR3 residues: CATSDSRSGNTIYF. CDR3 nucleotides: TGTGCCACCAGTGATTCACGCTCTGGAAACACCATATATTTT.

Only a few counts were recorded for this clonotype. The CDR3 here is CASSGGRNTDTQYF. CDR3 coding DNA: TGTGCCAGCAGTGGGGGACGCAACACAGATACGCAGTATTTT. This chain links TRBV6-4 with TRBJ2-3; the D gene could be TRBD1 or TRBD2 (5 bases each). The length of the CDR3 is 14 residues. Germline V gene lookup returns CDR1 MRHNA and CDR2 SNTAGT. Trimming pared 4 bases from V and 2 bases from J, leaving 10 bases between.

This clonotype was observed a handful of times. This chain uses TRBV7-8 with TRBJ2-3; possibly TRBD1 for D (5 bases). Trimming removed 11 bases from V and 5 bases from J, with 14 bases in between. Per germline, CDR1 SGHVS and CDR2 FQNEAQ. The CDR3 has 12 amino acids. CDR3 DNA sequence: TGTGCCGGGGCAGGTCGCGAAGATACGCAGTATTTT. This sequence encodes CAGAGREDTQYF.

This clonotype has only a few counts. The gene calls are TRBV20-1 and TRBJ2-3, with 7 bases lining up with TRBD1. Looked up from germline, CDR1 is DFQATT and CDR2 is SNEGSKA (reference sequence). The CDR3 length is 13 residues. Germline trimming cut 1 base from V and 5 bases from J; bases unmatched to any gene: 3. The CDR3 loop reads CSARAQGVDTQYF. In DNA, the CDR3 is TGCAGTGCTAGAGCCCAGGGGGTAGATACGCAGTATTTT.

The chain joins TRBV6-6 to TRBJ2-3; D is uncertain. Trimming took 6 bases from V and 1 from J, leaving 11 bases between them. In germline, CDR1 is MNHNY, CDR2 SVGAGI (reference sequence). The CDR3 spans 14 residues. The CDR3 here is CASSLAFRTDTQYF. Written as DNA, the CDR3 is TGTGCCAGCAGCCTCGCTTTTCGCACAGATACGCAGTATTTT.

This clonotype has ten or more counts. This chain's CDR3 is CASSPRSARSNTEAFF. In DNA, the CDR3 is TGTGCCAGCTCACCAAGAAGCGCCAGGTCGAACACTGAAGCTTTCTTT. The J gene is TRBJ1-1, the V gene TRBV18; D remains unclear. The ends were cut back, 2 bases at V and 1 base at J, with 14 bases in the middle. This CDR3 region has 16 residues. Per the germline V gene, CDR1 is KGHSH and CDR2 is LQKENI.

The sample holds many counts of this clonotype. The rearrangement joins TRBV7-9 to TRBJ2-7, with TRBD1 as a possible D gene (6 bases). Germline CDR1 and CDR2: SEHNR and FQNEAQ (reference sequence). This CDR3 is 16 amino acids long. V dropped 5 bases and J dropped 2 bases, with 19 bases sitting between them. The CDR3: CASSHVPGQPTYEQYF. The CDR3 bases are TGTGCCAGCAGCCACGTGCCGGGACAACCTACCTACGAGCAGTACTTC. Based on the CDR3 plus reference TRBV7-9 and TRBJ2-7, the full variable domain is DTGVSQNPRHKITKRGQNVTFRCDPISEHNRLYWYRQTLGQGPEFLTYFQNEAQLEKSRLLSDRFSAERPKGSFSTLEIQRTEQGDSAMYLCASSHVPGQPTYEQYFGPGTRLTVT.

At least ten counts were recorded for this clonotype. This chain joins TRBV4-1 and TRBJ2-6; D is ambiguous. V dropped 5 bases and J dropped 0 bases, with 5 bases sitting between them. The CDR3 covers 14 residues. Per the germline V gene, CDR1 is MGHRA and CDR2 is YSYEKL. CDR3 nucleotide sequence: TGCGCCAGCAGCACTGTCTCTGGGGCCAACGTCCTGACTTTC. It encodes CASSTVSGANVLTF.

This clonotype appeared once. The rearrangement joins TRBV29-1 to TRBJ2-7; D is tentatively TRBD1 or TRBD2 (5 bases each). V dropped 1 base and J dropped 6 bases, with 16 bases sitting between them. This CDR3 is built from 14 residues. Germline values: CDR1 SQVTM, CDR2 ANQGSEA. In DNA, the CDR3 is TGCAGCGTTGAAGGCCCGGGGCGAGCCTCCGAGCAGTACTTC. It is translated as CSVEGPGRASEQYF.

This clonotype was recorded a few times. V is TRBV7-2 and J is TRBJ2-5; D uncertain. V dropped 3 bases and J dropped 3 bases, with 8 bases sitting between them. This CDR3 region has 13 residues. Germline lookup yields CDR1 SGHTA and CDR2 FQGNSA. For the CDR3, the DNA is TGTGCCAGCAGCTTGCAGCCGAAAGAGACCCAGTACTTC. Translating gives CASSLQPKETQYF.

The V and J genes are TRBV15 and TRBJ2-1, with 7 bases identical to TRBD2. V shed 7 bases and J 8 bases; nucleotides not matched to a gene: 11. The CDR3 spans 14 residues. CDR1 and CDR2 from the germline V gene are LNHNV and YYDKDF (reference sequence). CDR3 in DNA: TGTGCCACCACCCCCCCCACGGGAGGATATGAGCAGTTCTTC. This codes for CATTPPTGGYEQFF. Drawing the rest from reference TRBV15 and TRBJ2-1, the complete variable domain is DAMVIQNPRYQVTQFGKPVTLSCSQTLNHNVMYWYQQKSSQAPKLLFHYYDKDFNNEADTPDNFQSRRPNTSFCFLDIRSPGLGDTAMYLCATTPPTGGYEQFFGPGTRLTVL.

A word on this clonotype: A clone one base away is much larger, so this may be a read error. The chain carries TRBV5-5 and TRBJ2-1; the D is unclear. From germline, CDR1 is SGHKS and CDR2 YYEKEE (reference sequence). The CDR3 consists of 12 residues. This CDR3 is CASSDSFNEQFF. In DNA, the CDR3 is TGTGCCAGCAGCGACTCCTTCAATGAGCAGTTCTTC.

This clonotype was detected ten times or more. The rearrangement joins TRBV5-6 to TRBJ1-2; perhaps TRBD1 as D (6 bases). This CDR3 has 14 residues. Trimming removed 3 bases at V and 7 bases at J, with 16 bases between. CDR1 SGHDT and CDR2 YYEEEE come from the germline V gene. CDR3 region: CASSSTDRGAGYTF. CDR3 DNA sequence: TGTGCCAGCAGCTCCACGGACAGAGGGGCTGGCTACACCTTC.

The chain joins TRBV30 to TRBJ1-1; TRBD1 aligns across 9 bases. V gave up 0 bases and J gave up 2 bases; unmatched junction bases: 16. The germline V gene encodes CDR1 GTSNPN and CDR2 SVGIG (reference sequence). The CDR3 has 19 amino acids. This CDR3 reads CAWSVTAVGTGKENTEAFF. CDR3 in DNA: TGTGCCTGGAGTGTAACGGCTGTGGGGACAGGGAAGGAAAACACTGAAGCTTTCTTT.

In this sample, this clonotype turned up many times. This chain connects TRBV20-1 to TRBJ1-2; D may be TRBD1 (5 bases). The CDR3 length is 14 residues. V lost 3 bases to trimming and J lost 3 bases, with 14 bases between them. Per germline, CDR1 DFQATT and CDR2 SNEGSKA (reference sequence). The CDR3 is CSARSPGTHYGYTF. The CDR3 nucleotides are TGCAGTGCTAGGAGTCCAGGGACCCACTATGGCTACACCTTC.

The V gene is TRBV2, the J gene TRBJ2-7, with a possible D match to TRBD2 (6 bases). The V end was cut by 4 bases, the J end by 3 bases, with 13 bases between. CDR1 SNHLY and CDR2 FYNNEI come from the germline V gene. CDR3 length equals 14 residues. The CDR3 bases are TGTGCCAGCAGTGTCGGGGGTGGGCGCTACGAGCAGTACTTC. Residues: CASSVGGGRYEQYF.

This clonotype was counted many times. The chain links TRBV6-2 or TRBV6-3 to TRBJ2-1, with 10 bases identical to TRBD2. CDR1 is MNHEY, CDR2 SVGEGT, per germline. This CDR3 comprises 15 residues. The junction had 5 bases not matched to a gene; V was cut back by 6 bases and J by 3 bases. The CDR3 reads CASSILAGDYNEQFF. CDR3 sequence (DNA): TGTGCCAGCAGCATTCTAGCGGGGGACTACAATGAGCAGTTCTTC.

This clonotype has ten or more counts. The gene calls are TRBV29-1 and TRBJ2-7; 8 bases are a match to TRBD2. Germline CDR1 is SQVTM and CDR2 is ANQGSEA. This CDR3 has 13 residues. The trim removed 4 bases at V and 0 bases at J, leaving 2 bases unmatched. The CDR3 coding sequence is TGCAGCGTTGGCGGGGGGCGCTCCTACGAGCAGTACTTC. Translated, it gives CSVGGGRSYEQYF.

Regarding this clonotype: A much larger clone sits a single nucleotide away, making a read error possible. The chain employs TRBV4-3 and TRBJ1-3; tentatively, D is TRBD1 (5 bases). The CDR3 loop spans 15 amino acids. Germline values: CDR1 LGHNA, CDR2 YSLEER. The DNA of the CDR3 is TGCGCCAGCAGCCAAGTGGGACGTTCTGGAAACATCATATATTTT. Amino acids: CASSQVGRSGNIIYF.

This clonotype turned up a few times. CDR3 sequence (DNA): TGTGCCAGCAGGGAGGTTAGCACAGATACGCAGTATTTT. The encoded protein is CASREVSTDTQYF. This chain uses TRBV25-1 with TRBJ2-3, with a possible D match to TRBD2 (5 bases). The CDR3 runs to 13 residues. Germline values: CDR1 MGHDK, CDR2 SYGVNS. Trimming left V 6 bases short and J 0 bases short, with 7 bases between. Based on the CDR3 plus reference TRBV25-1 and TRBJ2-3, the full variable domain is EADIYQTPRYLVIGTGKKITLECSQTMGHDKMYWYQQDPGMELHLIHYSYGVNSTEKGDLSSESTVSRIRTEHFPLTLESARPSHTSQYLCASREVSTDTQYFGPGTRLTVL.

This clonotype was seen at least ten times. The V and J genes are TRBV20-1 and TRBJ2-5, with TRBD2 matching over 8 bases. This CDR3 is 13 amino acids long. Germline assignment: CDR1 DFQATT and CDR2 SNEGSKA (reference sequence). V gave up 5 bases and J gave up 3 bases; unmatched junction bases: 5. As DNA, the CDR3 is TGCAGTGCTGACGGGGGGGCCGAAGAGACCCAGTACTTC. This gives the protein CSADGGAEETQYF.

This clonotype was detected ten times or more. The genes are TRBV7-8 and TRBJ2-2; weak D call: TRBD1 (5 bases). Germline CDR1 and CDR2: SGHVS and FQNEAQ. V was cut by 8 bases and J by 7 bases, with 14 bases left in between. CDR3 length equals 13 residues. The CDR3 region is CASYDTRGGELFF. In DNA form, the CDR3 reads TGTGCCAGCTACGATACAAGGGGCGGGGAGCTGTTTTTT.

At least ten counts were recorded for this clonotype. J is TRBJ1-5 and V is TRBV4-2; 7 positions agree with TRBD1. Germline V lookup: CDR1 LGHNA, CDR2 YNFKEQ. CDR3 length equals 15 residues. V shed 3 bases, J shed 0 bases, and the junction held 2 bases outside the gene matches. The CDR3 nucleotides read TGTGCCAGCAGCCAGGGGACAGATAGCAATCAGCCCCAGCATTTT. Protein sequence: CASSQGTDSNQPQHF.

In this sample, this clonotype turned up a few times. The genes are TRBV10-1 and TRBJ2-7; 9 positions agree with TRBD2. The V and J ends lost 3 bases and 3 bases, in that order; junction bases with no gene match: 6. CDR3 size: 15 residues. The germline gives CDR1 WNHNN, CDR2 SYGVQD (reference sequence). This CDR3 is CASSDSSGGLYEQYF. The CDR3 bases are TGCGCCAGCAGTGATAGTAGCGGGGGCCTCTACGAGCAGTACTTC.

The chain combines TRBV6-5 with TRBJ2-1; a possible D gene is TRBD2 (5 bases). The CDR3 runs 16 residues. V dropped 2 bases and J dropped 0 bases, with 11 bases sitting between them. Looked up from germline, CDR1 is MNHEY and CDR2 is SVGAGI. The DNA for the CDR3 is TGTGCCAGCAGTTACGGCCGGGATTCCTCCTACAATGAGCAGTTCTTC. Amino acids: CASSYGRDSSYNEQFF.